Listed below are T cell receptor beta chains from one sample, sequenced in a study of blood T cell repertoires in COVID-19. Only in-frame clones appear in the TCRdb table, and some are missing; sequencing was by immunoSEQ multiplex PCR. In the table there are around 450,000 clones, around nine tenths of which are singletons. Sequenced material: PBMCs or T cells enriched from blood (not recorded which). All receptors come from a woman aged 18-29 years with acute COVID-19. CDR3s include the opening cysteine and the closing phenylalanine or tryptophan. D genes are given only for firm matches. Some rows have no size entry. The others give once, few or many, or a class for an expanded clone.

DNA: TGCGCCAGCAGTGACTCGATGGTGGGGGGAGCTTTCTTT
CDR3: CASSDSMVGGAFF
size: NA
D: NA
J: TRBJ1-1
V: TRBV10-1

DNA: TGTGCCAGCAGCGGGCCCCCGGTGGCAGATACGCAGTATTTT
CDR3: CASSGPPVADTQYF
size: NA
D: NA
J: TRBJ2-3
V: TRBV7-3

DNA: TGTGCCAGCTCACTAGGGACAGGGAGCAATCAGCCCCAGCATTTT
CDR3: CASSLGTGSNQPQHF
size: once
D: TRBD1
J: TRBJ1-5
V: TRBV18

DNA: TGTGCCAGCAGCGCCAGGCAGACTAATTCACCCCTCCACTTT
CDR3: CASSARQTNSPLHF
size: once
D: NA
J: TRBJ1-6
V: TRBV27

DNA: TGTGCCACCAGCACATCTAGCGGGAATCAAGAGACCCAGTACTTC
CDR3: CATSTSSGNQETQYF
size: NA
D: TRBD2
J: TRBJ2-5
V: TRBV15

DNA: TGCGCCAGCAGCCAGCCTTTGACTAGCGGGGGAAGCACAGATACGCAGTATTTT
CDR3: CASSQPLTSGGSTDTQYF
size: NA
D: TRBD2
J: TRBJ2-3
V: TRBV4-1

DNA: TGTGCCAGCAGTGAAACCAGACAGATTTCCTCCTACAATGAGCAGTTCTTC
CDR3: CASSETRQISSYNEQFF
size: NA
D: NA
J: TRBJ2-1
V: TRBV2

DNA: TGCGCCAGCAGCTTGGCAGGGTCCAACTACGAGCAGTACTTC
CDR3: CASSLAGSNYEQYF
size: NA
D: NA
J: TRBJ2-7
V: TRBV5-1

DNA: TGTGCCAGCAGTTACTTCGGTGATCAGCCCCAGCATTTT
CDR3: CASSYFGDQPQHF
size: NA
D: NA
J: TRBJ1-5
V: TRBV6-2/TRBV6-3

DNA: TGTGCCAGCAGCCATGGACAGGGGTTCTCTGAAGCTTTCTTT
CDR3: CASSHGQGFSEAFF
size: NA
D: TRBD1
J: TRBJ1-1
V: TRBV3-1/TRBV3-2

DNA: TGTGCCAGCAGCCGTGGACTAGCGGGGGCCTCTGTCACAGATACGCAGTATTTT
CDR3: CASSRGLAGASVTDTQYF
size: medium-sized
D: TRBD2
J: TRBJ2-3
V: TRBV3-1/TRBV3-2